Presented here are 4 T cell receptor beta chains from one specimen sequenced in a study of cytomegalovirus exposure and HLA in healthy donors. Sequencing was performed with immunoSEQ multiplex PCR; in TCRdb, only in-frame clones are kept and a portion is missing. The sample has 120,000 or so clones, about 91% seen once; the top ten hold less than 2%. The source material was PBMCs. The receptors originated from a man aged 18-30 years in good health and CMV-seronegative.

J is TRBJ1-2 and V is TRBV5-1, with 7 bases that match TRBD1. J was trimmed by 7 bases and V by 3 bases; bases with no gene match: 6. CDR1 SGHRS and CDR2 YFSETQ come from the germline V gene. CDR3 length: 13 amino acids. CDR3: CASSSRQGGGYTF. The CDR3, as DNA: TGCGCCAGCAGCTCCCGACAGGGCGGTGGCTACACCTTC.

The CDR3 region has the DNA TGTGCCAGCAGTCCTAATGGGGGCCTCGGTCAGCCCCAGCATTTT. It yields the protein CASSPNGGLGQPQHF. This chain uses TRBV6-5 with TRBJ1-5; D may be TRBD1 (6 bases). Germline V gene lookup returns CDR1 MNHEY and CDR2 SVGAGI. The V and J ends lost 5 bases and 6 bases respectively, with 17 bases between them. The CDR3 is made up of 15 amino acids.

The rearrangement links TRBV9 to TRBJ1-1; TRBD1 matches 8 bases. CDR1 SGDLS and CDR2 YYNGEE come from the germline V gene. The CDR3 is made up of 14 amino acids. With V trimmed by 4 bases and J by 4 bases, 6 bases remained unmatched. This CDR3 reads CASSPQTGGTEAFF. Here the CDR3 DNA reads TGTGCCAGCAGCCCACAAACAGGGGGCACTGAAGCTTTCTTT.

This chain links TRBV6-1 with TRBJ1-1; D may be TRBD1 (6 bases). In germline, CDR1 is MNHNS, CDR2 SASEGT. Between the trimmed V and J ends, which lost 6 bases and 2 bases, there was a span of 10 bases. CDR3 length: 13 residues. CDR3 in DNA: TGTGCCAGCAGGCCCAGGGGTAACACTGAAGCTTTCTTT. It codes for CASRPRGNTEAFF.